This entry concerns a single T cell receptor (beta chain). This sample was taken from a study of T cell changes during pregnancy in multiple sclerosis. Sequencing used immunoSEQ multiplex PCR; TCRdb keeps in-frame clones, though not all of them. The sample includes more than 25,000 clones, about nine tenths seen only once; the top ten take around 6.8%. Germline V gene sequence: CDR1 ENHRY, CDR2 SYGVKD. V trimming: 3 bases; J trimming: 7 bases; junction bases outside the gene matches: 6. CDR3 length: 14 amino acids. The clonotype comes from a female donor with multiple sclerosis, enrolled in a pregnancy study. The material was CD8+ T cells from peripheral blood mononuclear cells, obtained after pregnancy. V usage is TRBV10-3 and J usage is TRBJ1-5; TRBD1 agrees at 7 bases. DNA of the CDR3: TGTGCCATCAGTGATGGACAGGTTGGCCAGCCCCAGCATTTT. It is translated as CAISDGQVGQPQHF.